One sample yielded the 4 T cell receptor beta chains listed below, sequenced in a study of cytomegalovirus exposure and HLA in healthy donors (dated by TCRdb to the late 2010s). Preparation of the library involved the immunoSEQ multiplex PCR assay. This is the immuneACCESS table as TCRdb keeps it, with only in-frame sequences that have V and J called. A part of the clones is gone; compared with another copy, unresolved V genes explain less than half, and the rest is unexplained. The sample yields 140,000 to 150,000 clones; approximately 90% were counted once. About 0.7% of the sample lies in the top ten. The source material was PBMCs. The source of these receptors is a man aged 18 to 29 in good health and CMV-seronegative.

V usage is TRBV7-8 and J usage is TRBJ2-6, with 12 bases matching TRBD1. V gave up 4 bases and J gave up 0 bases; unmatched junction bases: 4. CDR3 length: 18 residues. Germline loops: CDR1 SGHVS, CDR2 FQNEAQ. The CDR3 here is CASSSGTGGHSGANVLTF. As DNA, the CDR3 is TGTGCCAGCAGCTCCGGGACAGGGGGCCACTCTGGGGCCAACGTCCTGACTTTC.

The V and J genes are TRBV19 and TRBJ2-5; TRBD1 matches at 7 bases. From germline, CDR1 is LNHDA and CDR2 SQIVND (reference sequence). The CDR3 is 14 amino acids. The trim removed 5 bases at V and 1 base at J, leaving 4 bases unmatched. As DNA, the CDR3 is TGTGCCAGTAGTTCCGGACAGGCCCAAGAGACCCAGTACTTC. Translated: CASSSGQAQETQYF.

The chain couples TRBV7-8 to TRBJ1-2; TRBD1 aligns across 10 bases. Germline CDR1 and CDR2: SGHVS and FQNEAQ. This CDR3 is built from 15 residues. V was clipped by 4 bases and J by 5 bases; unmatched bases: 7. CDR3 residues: CASSSGTGDRYGYTF. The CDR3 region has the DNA TGTGCCAGCAGCTCCGGGACAGGGGATCGGTATGGCTACACCTTC.

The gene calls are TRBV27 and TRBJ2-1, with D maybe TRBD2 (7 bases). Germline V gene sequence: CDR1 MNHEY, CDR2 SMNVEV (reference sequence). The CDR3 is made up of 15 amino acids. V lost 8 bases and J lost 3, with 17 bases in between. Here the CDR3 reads CASSLGGGYYNEQFF. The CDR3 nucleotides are TGTGCCAGCTCCCTAGGGGGGGGCTACTACAATGAGCAGTTCTTC.